This T cell receptor (beta chain) derives from a study of technical replicates of blood from a few donors. Sequencing used immunoSEQ multiplex PCR; TCRdb keeps in-frame clones, though not all of them. The data hold more than 70,000 clones, with around 97% observed a single time. The CDR3 sequence is 14 residues long. From germline, CDR1 is LNHDA and CDR2 SQIVND (reference sequence). The V gene lost 8 bases and the J gene lost 0 bases, with 11 bases spanning the gap. This receptor was obtained from a human donor in good health. The specimen was T cells isolated from PBMCs. The rearrangement joins TRBV19 to TRBJ1-3; D unclear. Here the CDR3 reads CASRTGSSGNTIYF. Here the CDR3 DNA reads TGTGCCAGTCGTACGGGGAGCTCTGGAAACACCATATATTTT.